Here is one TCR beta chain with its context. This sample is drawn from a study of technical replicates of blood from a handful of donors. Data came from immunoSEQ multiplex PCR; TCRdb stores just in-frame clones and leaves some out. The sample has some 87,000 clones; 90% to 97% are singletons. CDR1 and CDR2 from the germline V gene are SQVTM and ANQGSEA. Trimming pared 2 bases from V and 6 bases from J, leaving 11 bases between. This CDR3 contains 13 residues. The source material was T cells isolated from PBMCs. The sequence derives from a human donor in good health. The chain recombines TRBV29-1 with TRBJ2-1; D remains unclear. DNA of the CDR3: TGCAGCGTTGAAAAGCTTTCCACCAATGAGCAGTTCTTC. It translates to CSVEKLSTNEQFF.